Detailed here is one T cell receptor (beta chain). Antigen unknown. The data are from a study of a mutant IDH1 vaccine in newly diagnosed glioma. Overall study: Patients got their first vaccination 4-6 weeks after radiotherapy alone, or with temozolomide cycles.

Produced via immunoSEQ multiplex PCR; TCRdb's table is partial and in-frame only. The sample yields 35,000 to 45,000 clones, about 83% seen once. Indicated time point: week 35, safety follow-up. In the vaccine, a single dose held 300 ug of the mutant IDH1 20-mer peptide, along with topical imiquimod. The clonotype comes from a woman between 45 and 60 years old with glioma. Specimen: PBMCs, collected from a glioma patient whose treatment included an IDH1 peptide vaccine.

CDR3 residues: CAVLGGETQYF. The CDR3 DNA sequence: TGTGCCGTCCTAGGGGGAGAGACCCAGTACTTC. V usage is TRBV30 and J usage is TRBJ2-5, with D perhaps TRBD1 (6 bases). The V and J ends lost 8 bases and 4 bases respectively, with 11 bases between them. The CDR3 has 11 residues. Germline V lookup: CDR1 GTSNPN, CDR2 SVGIG (reference sequence).